The sequence of this T cell receptor (beta chain) was determined in a study of graft-versus-host responses after intestinal transplantation. Details on this clone: The target antigen is unknown.

Germline-derived CDR1 and CDR2 are MGHRA and YSYEKL. With V trimmed by 1 base and J by 1 base, 1 base remained unmatched. The CDR3 sequence is 16 residues long. The data were produced by immunoSEQ multiplex PCR, yet TCRdb's version contains in-frame clones alone and is incomplete. The table records roughly 90,000 clones, about 88% of them present only once. The starting material was unstimulated CD4+ T cells sorted from spleen or lymph node cells, obtained before transplant. V is TRBV4-1 and J is TRBJ2-3; TRBD2 aligns across 11 bases. This TCR was sampled from a human donor who was the organ donor for an intestinal transplant. CDR3 nucleotides: TGCGCCAGCAGCCAAGCGGGACTAGCGGGCACAGATACGCAGTATTTT. As protein: CASSQAGLAGTDTQYF.